There are a few counts of the clone carrying this TCR beta chain. These data are taken from a study of T cells after yellow fever vaccination. Trimming removed 7 bases from V and 4 bases from J; junction bases left unmatched: 9. This CDR3 comprises 16 residues. Conversion of TCR transcripts into cDNA relied on 5'RACE template switching, which added a universal primer site and UMIs. TCRdb processed the 5' RACE reads anew with MiXCR; each CDR3 protein has one entry. The repertoire has approximately 90,000 distinct CDR3 sequences, under 7% of them found once; the top ten carry over 40%. This sample comprised CD8+ T cells sorted from PBMCs, obtained 10 days after the yellow fever booster vaccination. This chain joins TRBV12-3 or TRBV12-4 and TRBJ2-3; 12 bases align to TRBD2. The sequence came from a man between 18 and 29 years old who received the YFV17D yellow fever vaccine. CDR3 nucleotide sequence: TGTGCCAGCACCGATCCAACTAGCGGGGGGCCAGATACGCAGTATTTT. Its translation is CASTDPTSGGPDTQYF.